This T cell receptor beta chain is drawn from a study of human T cells and chemical hapten exposure. This CDR3 region has 17 residues. This clonotype was seen more than once but under ten times. TCRdb itself ran the RACE reads through MiXCR, one entry per CDR3 protein. Among tens of thousands of distinct CDR3 sequences listed, more than 9.5% were seen once. This sample's time point: patch test 3, about 24 weeks after DPC sensitization. This sample's treatment: therapeutic diphenylcyclopropenone sensitization with weekly scalp DPC. Each patch-test visit's blood sample preceded patch application. This sequence joins TRBV12-2 and TRBJ2-2; the listed D gene, TRBD2, was not tested against the DNA. TRBV12-2 has pseudogene status. The sequence was collected from a woman aged 35 to 49 with alopecia areata. Some clones in this sample may be carry-over from other donors' samples. The starting material was whole blood, obtained in connection with sensitization to the hapten diphenylcyclopropenone (DPC). The CDR3 region is CASRLKLAGINTGELFF. The CDR3 DNA follows: TGTGCAAGTCGCTTAAAACTAGCGGGGATCAACACCGGGGAGCTGTTTTTT.